The rows below give T cell receptor beta chains drawn from one sample of a study of T cell responses to AZD1222 COVID-19 vaccine. Profiling relied on immunoSEQ multiplex PCR, and the TCRdb table lists in-frame clones only, not all of them. The sample records about 130,000 clones, approximately 91% being singletons. The sequencing here drew on peripheral blood, taken 28 days after the second AZD1222 dose. These receptors all stem from an adult who received the AZD1222 COVID-19 vaccine. Both conserved end residues are part of each CDR3. Fields, in order: V gene, clone size, D gene, J gene, CDR3 protein, CDR3 DNA. A D gene is named only where the DNA matches it firmly. Where a row states a size, it is once, few, many or the class of an expanded clone; other rows omit it.

TRBV2	-	TRBD1	TRBJ1-1	CASRAQGGAYTEAFF	TGTGCCAGCAGGGCTCAGGGGGGGGCATACACTGAAGCTTTCTTT
TRBV3-1/TRBV3-2	-	TRBD2	TRBJ2-1	CASSPGLASYNEQFF	TGTGCCAGCAGCCCCGGACTAGCGTCCTACAATGAGCAGTTCTTC
TRBV12-3/TRBV12-4	few	-	TRBJ1-1	CASSDQGHTEAFF	TGTGCCAGCAGCGATCAGGGTCACACTGAAGCTTTCTTT
TRBV27	-	-	TRBJ2-7	CASSLSFQGLGEQYF	TGTGCCAGCAGTTTATCGTTCCAGGGTCTTGGCGAGCAGTACTTC
TRBV5-4	-	TRBD1	TRBJ1-1	CASSSPGTVSDTEAFF	TGTGCCAGCAGCTCCCCCGGGACAGTGTCGGACACTGAAGCTTTCTTT
TRBV5-6	once	TRBD1	TRBJ1-1	CASSDMGTGANTEAFF	TGTGCCAGCAGCGATATGGGGACAGGGGCGAACACTGAAGCTTTCTTT
TRBV21-1	-	-	TRBJ1-3	CASSKASGDSGNTIYF	TGTGCCAGCAGCAAAGCTTCGGGGGACTCTGGAAACACCATATATTTT
TRBV30	once	TRBD1	TRBJ2-2	CAWSKQGATGELFF	TGTGCCTGGAGTAAACAGGGGGCTACCGGGGAGCTGTTTTTT
TRBV28	-	-	TRBJ2-7	CASSSIGAASYEQYF	TGTGCCAGCAGTTCCATCGGGGCAGCCTCCTACGAGCAGTACTTC
TRBV19	-	TRBD1	TRBJ1-5	CASSVTGGPSQPQHF	TGTGCCAGTAGTGTAACAGGGGGTCCGAGTCAGCCCCAGCATTTT
TRBV7-7	-	TRBD1	TRBJ1-1	CASSLLTGNSGTEAFF	TGTGCTAGCAGCTTATTGACAGGGAACTCTGGGACTGAAGCTTTCTTT
TRBV2	-	TRBD1	TRBJ2-6	CASSPTGTSSGANVLTF	TGTGCCAGCAGCCCGACAGGGACGAGCTCTGGGGCCAACGTCCTGACTTTC
TRBV5-4	-	-	TRBJ2-2	CASSPDRKNTGELFF	TGTGCCAGCAGCCCCGACAGGAAGAACACCGGGGAGCTGTTTTTT
TRBV19	-	TRBD2	TRBJ2-1	CASSPPPGTSGRHSYNEQFF	TGTGCCAGTAGTCCTCCCCCCGGGACTAGCGGGAGGCATTCCTACAATGAGCAGTTCTTC
TRBV29-1	-	TRBD1	TRBJ2-3	CSVGRDRLHTQYF	TGCAGCGTTGGCCGGGACAGGCTTCATACGCAGTATTTT
TRBV6-4	-	-	TRBJ1-2	CASRPTGSYGYTF	TGTGCCAGCAGACCAACAGGGTCCTATGGCTACACCTTC
TRBV5-1	-	-	TRBJ2-3	CASSFRPPDFTDTQYF	TGCGCCAGCAGCTTCAGACCGCCCGACTTCACAGATACGCAGTATTTT
TRBV27	-	-	TRBJ1-5	CASSSGTGGPQHF	TGTGCCAGCAGTTCAGGGACTGGGGGGCCCCAGCATTTT
TRBV11-2	few	-	TRBJ1-6	CASSLEQGSPLHF	TGTGCCAGCAGCTTAGAACAGGGTTCACCCCTCCACTTT
TRBV19	-	-	TRBJ1-1	CASSILLSTEAFF	TGTGCCAGTAGTATCCTTTTAAGCACTGAAGCTTTCTTT
TRBV7-9	-	-	TRBJ2-1	CASSLSGWNEQFF	TGTGCCAGCAGCTTATCAGGGTGGAATGAGCAGTTCTTC
TRBV28	-	-	TRBJ1-2	CASRGQFGYTF	TGTGCCAGCAGGGGACAATTCGGCTACACCTTC
TRBV7-8	-	-	TRBJ1-1	CASSNKRDTEAFF	TGTGCCAGCAGCAACAAGAGGGACACTGAAGCTTTCTTT
TRBV11-1	-	-	TRBJ1-1	CASSLGATEAFF	TGTGCCAGCAGCCTTGGGGCCACTGAAGCTTTCTTT
TRBV4-1	-	-	TRBJ1-1	CASSQDVRYRQTEAFF	TGCGCCAGCAGCCAAGATGTCCGTTACCGTCAGACTGAAGCTTTCTTT
TRBV4-1	-	-	TRBJ2-1	CASSQDLGEQFF	TGCGCCAGCAGCCAAGATTTAGGAGAGCAGTTCTTC
TRBV13	-	-	TRBJ2-7	CASSLEGGGPGEQYF	TGTGCCAGCAGCTTAGAGGGGGGAGGGCCAGGGGAGCAGTACTTC
TRBV19	-	-	TRBJ1-5	CASSKRWGNQPQHF	TGTGCCAGTAGTAAGCGGTGGGGAAATCAGCCCCAGCATTTT
TRBV19	once	TRBD2	TRBJ2-1	CASSTSGTYNEQFF	TGTGCCAGTAGTACTAGCGGGACCTACAATGAGCAGTTCTTC